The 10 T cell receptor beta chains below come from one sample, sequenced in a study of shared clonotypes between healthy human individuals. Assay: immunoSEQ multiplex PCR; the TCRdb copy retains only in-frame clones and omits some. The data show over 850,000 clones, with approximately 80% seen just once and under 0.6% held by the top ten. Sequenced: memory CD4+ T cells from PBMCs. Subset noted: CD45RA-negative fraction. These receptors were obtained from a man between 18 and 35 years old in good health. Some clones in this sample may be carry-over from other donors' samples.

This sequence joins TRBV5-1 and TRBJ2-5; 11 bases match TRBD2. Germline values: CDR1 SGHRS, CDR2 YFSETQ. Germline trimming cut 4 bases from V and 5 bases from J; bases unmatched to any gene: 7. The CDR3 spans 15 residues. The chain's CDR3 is CASSPRLAGRETQYF. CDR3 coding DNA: TGCGCCAGCAGCCCCCGACTAGCGGGAAGGGAGACCCAGTACTTC.

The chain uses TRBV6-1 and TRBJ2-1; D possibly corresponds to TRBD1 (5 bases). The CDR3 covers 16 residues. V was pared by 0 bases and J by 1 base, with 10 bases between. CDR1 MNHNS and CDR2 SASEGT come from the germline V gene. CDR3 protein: CASSEAQGKSYNEQFF. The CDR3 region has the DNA TGTGCCAGCAGTGAAGCGCAGGGAAAGTCCTACAATGAGCAGTTCTTC.

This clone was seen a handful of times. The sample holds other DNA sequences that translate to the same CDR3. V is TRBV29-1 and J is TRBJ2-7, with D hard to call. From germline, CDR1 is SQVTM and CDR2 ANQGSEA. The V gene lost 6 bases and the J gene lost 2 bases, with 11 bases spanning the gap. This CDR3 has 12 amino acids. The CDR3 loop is CSVETGTYEQYF. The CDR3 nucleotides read TGCAGCGTGGAGACGGGCACCTACGAGCAGTACTTC.

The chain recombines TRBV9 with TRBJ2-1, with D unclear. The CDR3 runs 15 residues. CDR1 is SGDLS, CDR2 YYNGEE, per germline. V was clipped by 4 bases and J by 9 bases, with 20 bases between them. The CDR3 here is CASSPIEARQLEQFF. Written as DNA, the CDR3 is TGTGCCAGCAGCCCCATCGAGGCGAGGCAACTTGAGCAGTTCTTC.

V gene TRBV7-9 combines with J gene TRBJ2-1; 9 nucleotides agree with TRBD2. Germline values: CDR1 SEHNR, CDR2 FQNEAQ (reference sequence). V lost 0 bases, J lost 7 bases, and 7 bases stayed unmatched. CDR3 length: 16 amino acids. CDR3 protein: CASSLAGGRALNEQFF. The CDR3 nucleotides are TGTGCCAGCAGCTTAGCGGGCGGGAGGGCCCTAAATGAGCAGTTCTTC.

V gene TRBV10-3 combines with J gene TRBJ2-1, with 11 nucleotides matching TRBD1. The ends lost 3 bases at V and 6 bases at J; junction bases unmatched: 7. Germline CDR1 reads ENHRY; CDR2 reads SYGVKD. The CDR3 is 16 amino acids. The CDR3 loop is CAISDQTGTGGNEQFF. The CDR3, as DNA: TGTGCCATCAGTGACCAAACCGGGACAGGGGGCAATGAGCAGTTCTTC.

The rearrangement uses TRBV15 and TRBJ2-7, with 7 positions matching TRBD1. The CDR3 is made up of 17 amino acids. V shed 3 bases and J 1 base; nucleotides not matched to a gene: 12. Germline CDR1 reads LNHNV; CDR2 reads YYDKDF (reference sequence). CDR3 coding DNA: TGTGCCACCAGCAGGGCAAAGGACAGGCAAAAATCCTACGAGCAGTACTTC. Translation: CATSRAKDRQKSYEQYF.

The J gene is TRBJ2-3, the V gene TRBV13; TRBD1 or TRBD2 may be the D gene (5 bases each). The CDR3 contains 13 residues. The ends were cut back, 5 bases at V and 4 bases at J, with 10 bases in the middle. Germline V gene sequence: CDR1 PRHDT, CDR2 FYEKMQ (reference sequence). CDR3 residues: CASSSRGPDTQYF. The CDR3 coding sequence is TGTGCCAGCAGCAGCCGGGGCCCAGATACGCAGTATTTT.

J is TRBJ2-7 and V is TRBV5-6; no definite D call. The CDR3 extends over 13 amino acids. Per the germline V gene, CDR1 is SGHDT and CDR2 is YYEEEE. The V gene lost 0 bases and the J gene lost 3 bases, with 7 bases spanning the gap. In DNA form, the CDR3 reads TGTGCCAGCAGCTTGGACATCTACTACGAGCAGTACTTC. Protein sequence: CASSLDIYYEQYF. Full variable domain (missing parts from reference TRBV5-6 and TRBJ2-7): DAGVTQSPTHLIKTRGQQVTLRCSPKSGHDTVSWYQQALGQGPQFIFQYYEEEERQRGNFPDRFSGHQFPNYSSELNVNALLLGDSALYLCASSLDIYYEQYFGPGTRLTVT.

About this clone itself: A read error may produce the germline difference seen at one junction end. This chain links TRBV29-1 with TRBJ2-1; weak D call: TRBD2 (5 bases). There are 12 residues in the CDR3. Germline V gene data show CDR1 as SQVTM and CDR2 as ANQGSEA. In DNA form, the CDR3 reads TGCAGCGTCGAAGAGGACTTCAATGAGCAGTTCTTC. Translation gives CSVEEDFNEQFF.